The TCR beta chain under discussion was sequenced for a study of blood T cell repertoires in COVID-19. Overall study: COVID-19 samples, acute and convalescent, were from the United States, Italy and Spain. The cDNA or gDNA used as material had been derived from T cells, B-cell-depleted T cells, or PBMCs.

Seattle patients were enrolled while actively infected and followed longitudinally. Authors' data handling: Reference gene primer amplification in the assay estimated nucleated cell counts. Profiling relied on immunoSEQ multiplex PCR, and the TCRdb table lists in-frame clones only, not all of them. That table supplies the V and J calls and clone size; D and trimming were determined from the DNA. Among about 220,000 clones listed, 82% were seen once. Trimming took off 7 bases at V and 0 bases at J, with 13 bases between the two ends. CDR3 length: 14 amino acids. In germline, CDR1 is SGHRS, CDR2 YFSETQ.

The TCR comes from an elderly woman with COVID-19, enrolled during active disease. The source material was peripheral blood. V gene TRBV5-1 combines with J gene TRBJ1-2; TRBD1 is a possible D gene (5 bases). This CDR3 is CASGRGGPNYGYTF. DNA for the CDR3: TGCGCCAGCGGGAGGGGAGGCCCTAACTATGGCTACACCTTC.